The 10 T cell receptor beta chains below all came from one sample that was sequenced in a study of cytomegalovirus exposure and HLA in healthy donors. PCR primers comprised 60 Vbeta and 13 Jbeta primers. The repertoire was sequenced with immunoSEQ multiplex PCR; TCRdb's copy has only in-frame clones and lacks some. Of 150,000 to 200,000 clones listed, around four fifths were seen once; the top ten hold around 3.1%. Sequencing was done on a sample of PBMCs. Source of these receptors: a female donor in good health and CMV-seronegative.

The genes are TRBV7-3 and TRBJ2-3; 10 bases line up with TRBD2. Germline lookup yields CDR1 SGHTA and CDR2 FQGTGA. V lost 2 bases, J lost 3 bases, and 11 bases stayed unmatched. This CDR3 contains 18 residues. The DNA for the CDR3 is TGTGCCAGCAGCTTATCGGCTAGCGGGGGTATAACTACAGATACGCAGTATTTT. Its protein is CASSLSASGGITTDTQYF.

This clone was picked up a small number of times. The chain joins TRBV4-3 to TRBJ2-1; 8 bases align to TRBD2. CDR1 is LGHNA and CDR2 is YSLEER in the germline V gene. With 4 bases clipped from V and 8 bases from J, the junction kept 10 bases outside the gene matches. The CDR3 length is 15 residues. In nucleotides, the CDR3 is TGCGCCAGCAGCCCGATGGCGGGGGGCCGGGATGAGCAGTTCTTC. It yields the protein CASSPMAGGRDEQFF.

This clone has just a few counts. The V gene is TRBV28, the J gene TRBJ2-1; D uncertain. CDR1 MDHEN and CDR2 SYDVKM come from the germline V gene. The CDR3 is made up of 14 amino acids. V lost 6 bases to trimming and J lost 1 base, with 10 bases between them. The CDR3 here is CASRIRVSYNEQFF. CDR3 in DNA: TGTGCCAGCAGAATTCGGGTTTCCTACAATGAGCAGTTCTTC.

The V and J genes are TRBV29-1 and TRBJ1-2; D uncertain. The CDR3 sequence is 14 residues long. Germline-derived CDR1 and CDR2 are SQVTM and ANQGSEA. V shed 0 bases and J shed 4 bases, with 12 bases lying between them. In nucleotides, the CDR3 is TGCAGCGTTGAAGATCTGGAGGTAGCCTATGGCTACACCTTC. Encoded protein: CSVEDLEVAYGYTF.

This rearrangement joins TRBV6-1 to TRBJ1-2, with 12 bases aligning to TRBD1. The CDR3 consists of 15 residues. The ends lost 7 bases at V and 3 bases at J; junction bases unmatched: 6. Per the germline V gene, CDR1 is MNHNS and CDR2 is SASEGT. As DNA, the CDR3 is TGTGCCAGCATGCCGGGACAGGGGGCGGACTATGGCTACACCTTC. Translation: CASMPGQGADYGYTF.

This clone was seen only a few times. V and J are TRBV28 and TRBJ1-2, with a possible D match to TRBD1 (6 bases). The CDR3 loop spans 15 amino acids. V gave up 7 bases and J gave up 4 bases, with 19 bases separating them. Germline lookup yields CDR1 MDHEN and CDR2 SYDVKM. The CDR3 region is CASKRGIDRIYGYTF. The CDR3 region has the DNA TGTGCCAGCAAAAGGGGTATAGACAGGATCTATGGCTACACCTTC.

This clone was counted between two and nine times. The chain has TRBV7-2 and TRBJ1-1; a possible D gene is TRBD1 (5 bases). The germline CDR1 and CDR2 sequences are SGHTA and FQGNSA. This CDR3 spans 14 amino acids. Deletions cut 5 bases from V and 1 base from J, with 11 bases between. The CDR3 nucleotides read TGTGCCAGCAGCCCAGGACACTCGAACACTGAAGCTTTCTTT. Translation: CASSPGHSNTEAFF.

This chain joins TRBV6-5 and TRBJ2-3; 9 bases align to TRBD1. This CDR3 comprises 14 residues. Germline V lookup: CDR1 MNHEY, CDR2 SVGAGI. Trimming took 6 bases from V and 6 from J; bases not matched to a gene: 7. CDR3 DNA sequence: TGTGCCAGCAGAACAGGGGGCCCATCGGATACGCAGTATTTT. As protein: CASRTGGPSDTQYF.

This clone has a single count. The CDR3 DNA is TGTGCCAGCAGTGCTTTCTTCGGACAGGGAAGAAATGGCTACACCTTC. Translating gives CASSAFFGQGRNGYTF. The gene calls are TRBV6-4 and TRBJ1-2; 8 bases are shared with TRBD1. The V and J ends lost 4 bases and 6 bases, in that order; junction bases with no gene match: 13. The CDR3 loop spans 16 amino acids. Germline V gives CDR1 MRHNA, CDR2 SNTAGT.

The chain combines TRBV27 with TRBJ2-7; TRBD1 matches at 9 bases. J lost 3 bases, V lost 4 bases, and 7 bases had no gene match. The CDR3 totals 15 residues. The germline V gene has CDR1 MNHEY and CDR2 SMNVEV (reference sequence). In nucleotides, the CDR3 is TGTGCCAGCAGTTGGGGACAGGGAGGTTTCTACGAGCAGTACTTC. The encoded protein is CASSWGQGGFYEQYF.